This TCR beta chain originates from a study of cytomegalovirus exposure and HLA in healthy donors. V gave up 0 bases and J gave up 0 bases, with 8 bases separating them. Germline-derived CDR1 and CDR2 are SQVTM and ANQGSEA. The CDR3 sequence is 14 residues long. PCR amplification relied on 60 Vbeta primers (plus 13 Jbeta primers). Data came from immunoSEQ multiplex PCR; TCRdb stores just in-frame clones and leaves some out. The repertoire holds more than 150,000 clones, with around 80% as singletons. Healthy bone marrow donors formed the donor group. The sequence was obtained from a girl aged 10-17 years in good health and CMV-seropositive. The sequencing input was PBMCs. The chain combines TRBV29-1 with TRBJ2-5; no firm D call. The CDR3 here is CSVEDWRNQETQYF. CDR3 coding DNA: TGCAGCGTTGAAGATTGGCGGAACCAAGAGACCCAGTACTTC. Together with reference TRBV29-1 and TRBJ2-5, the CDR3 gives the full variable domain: SAVISQKPSRDICQRGTSLTIQCQVDSQVTMMFWYRQQPGQSLTLIATANQGSEATYESGFVIDKFPISRPNLTFSTLTVSNMSPEDSSIYLCSVEDWRNQETQYFGPGTRLLVL.